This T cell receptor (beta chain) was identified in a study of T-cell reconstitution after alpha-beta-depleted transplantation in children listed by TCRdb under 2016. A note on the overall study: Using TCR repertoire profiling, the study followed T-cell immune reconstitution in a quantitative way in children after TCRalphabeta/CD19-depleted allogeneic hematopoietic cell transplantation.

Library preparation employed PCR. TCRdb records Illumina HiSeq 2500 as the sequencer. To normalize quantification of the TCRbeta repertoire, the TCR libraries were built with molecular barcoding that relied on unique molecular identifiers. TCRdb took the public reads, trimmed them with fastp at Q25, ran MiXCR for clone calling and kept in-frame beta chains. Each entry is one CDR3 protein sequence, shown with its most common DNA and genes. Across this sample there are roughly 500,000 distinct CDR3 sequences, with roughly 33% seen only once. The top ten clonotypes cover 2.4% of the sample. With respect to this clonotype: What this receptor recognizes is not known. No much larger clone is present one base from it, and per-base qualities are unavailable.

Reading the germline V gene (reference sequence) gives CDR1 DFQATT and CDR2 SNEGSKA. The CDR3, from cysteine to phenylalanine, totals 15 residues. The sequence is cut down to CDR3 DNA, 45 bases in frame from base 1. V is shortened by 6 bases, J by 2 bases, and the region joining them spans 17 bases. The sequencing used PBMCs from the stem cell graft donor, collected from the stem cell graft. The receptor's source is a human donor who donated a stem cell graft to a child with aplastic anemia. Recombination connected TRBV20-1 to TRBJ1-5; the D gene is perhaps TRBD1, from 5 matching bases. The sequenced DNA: TGCAGTGCAATGAGTCCCTGGGGGGGCAATCAGCCCCAGCATTTT. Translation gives CSAMSPWGGNQPQHF.